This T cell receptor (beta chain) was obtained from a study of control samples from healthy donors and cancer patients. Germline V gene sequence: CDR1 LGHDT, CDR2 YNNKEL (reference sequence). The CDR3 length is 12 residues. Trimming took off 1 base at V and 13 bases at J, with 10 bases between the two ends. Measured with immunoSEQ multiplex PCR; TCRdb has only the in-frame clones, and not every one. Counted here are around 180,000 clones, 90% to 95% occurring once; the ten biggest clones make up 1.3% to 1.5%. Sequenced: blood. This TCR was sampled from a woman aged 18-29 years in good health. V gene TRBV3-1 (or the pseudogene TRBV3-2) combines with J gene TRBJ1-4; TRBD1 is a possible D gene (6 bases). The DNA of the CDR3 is TGTGCCAGCAGCCAAGCGGGGGGCTTACTGTTTTTT. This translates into CASSQAGGLLFF.